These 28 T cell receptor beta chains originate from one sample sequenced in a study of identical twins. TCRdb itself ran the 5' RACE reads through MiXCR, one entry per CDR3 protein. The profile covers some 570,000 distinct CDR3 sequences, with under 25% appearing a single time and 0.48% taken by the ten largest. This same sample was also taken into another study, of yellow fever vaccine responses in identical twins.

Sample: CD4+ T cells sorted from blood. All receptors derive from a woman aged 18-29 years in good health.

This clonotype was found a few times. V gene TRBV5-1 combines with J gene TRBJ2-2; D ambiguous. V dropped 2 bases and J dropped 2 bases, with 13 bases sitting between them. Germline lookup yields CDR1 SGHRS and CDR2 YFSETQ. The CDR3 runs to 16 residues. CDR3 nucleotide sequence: TGCGCCAGCAGCTTAACCGGGTCAAGTAACACCGGGGAGCTGTTTTTT. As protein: CASSLTGSSNTGELFF.

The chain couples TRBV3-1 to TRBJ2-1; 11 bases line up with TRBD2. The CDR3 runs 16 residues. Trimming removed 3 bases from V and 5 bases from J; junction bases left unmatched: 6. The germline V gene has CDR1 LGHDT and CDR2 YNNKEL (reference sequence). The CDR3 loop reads CASSQAGTSGHNEQFF. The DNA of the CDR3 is TGTGCCAGCAGCCAGGCCGGGACTAGCGGCCACAATGAGCAGTTCTTC.

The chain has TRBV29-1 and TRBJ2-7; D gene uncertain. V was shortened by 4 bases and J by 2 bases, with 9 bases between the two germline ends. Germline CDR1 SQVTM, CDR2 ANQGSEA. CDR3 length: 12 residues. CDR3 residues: CSVGALAYEQYV. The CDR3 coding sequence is TGCAGCGTTGGCGCTCTTGCCTACGAGCAGTACGTC.

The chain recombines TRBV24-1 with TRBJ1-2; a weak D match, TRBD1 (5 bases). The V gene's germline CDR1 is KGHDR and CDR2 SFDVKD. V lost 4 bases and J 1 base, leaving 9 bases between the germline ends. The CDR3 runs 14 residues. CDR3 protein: CATSERGFNYGYTF. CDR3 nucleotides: TGTGCCACCAGTGAAAGGGGCTTTAACTATGGCTACACCTTC.

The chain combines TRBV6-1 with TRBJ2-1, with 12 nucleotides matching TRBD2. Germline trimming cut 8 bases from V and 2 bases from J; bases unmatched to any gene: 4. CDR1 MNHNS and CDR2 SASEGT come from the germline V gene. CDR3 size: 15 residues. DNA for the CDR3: TGTGCCAGCCGGCTAGCGGGGGGGGCCTACAATGAGCAGTTCTTC. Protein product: CASRLAGGAYNEQFF.

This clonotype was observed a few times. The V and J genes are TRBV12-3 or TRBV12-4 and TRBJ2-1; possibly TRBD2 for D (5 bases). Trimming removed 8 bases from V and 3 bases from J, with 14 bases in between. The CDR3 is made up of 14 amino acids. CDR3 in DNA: TGTGCCAGCGTCGCGCCCCGGGACTACAATGAGCAGTTCTTC. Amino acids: CASVAPRDYNEQFF.

DNA for the CDR3: TGCAGTGCTAAAGGACTAGCGGGAGTCAATGAGCAGTTCTTC. Protein sequence: CSAKGLAGVNEQFF. The gene calls are TRBV20-1 and TRBJ2-1; 13 nucleotides align to TRBD2. The CDR3 length is 14 residues. Per germline, CDR1 DFQATT and CDR2 SNEGSKA (reference sequence). V was pared by 4 bases and J by 6 bases, with 3 bases of the junction left unmatched.

CDR3 nucleotides: TGTGCCAGCACCCAACGCCAGACTAGGTTCGGCGGGGAGCTGTTTTTT. As protein: CASTQRQTRFGGELFF. The chain employs TRBV7-2 and TRBJ2-2; D may be TRBD2 (6 bases). The CDR3 spans 16 residues. Trimming took 7 bases from V and 7 from J, leaving 22 bases between them. Per germline, CDR1 SGHTA and CDR2 FQGNSA.

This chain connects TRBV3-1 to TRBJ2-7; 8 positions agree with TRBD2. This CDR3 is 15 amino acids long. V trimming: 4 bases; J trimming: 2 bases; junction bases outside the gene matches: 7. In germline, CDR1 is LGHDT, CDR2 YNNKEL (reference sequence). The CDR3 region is CASSPAGGSTYEQYV. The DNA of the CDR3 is TGTGCCAGCAGCCCCGCGGGGGGTTCCACCTACGAGCAGTACGTC.

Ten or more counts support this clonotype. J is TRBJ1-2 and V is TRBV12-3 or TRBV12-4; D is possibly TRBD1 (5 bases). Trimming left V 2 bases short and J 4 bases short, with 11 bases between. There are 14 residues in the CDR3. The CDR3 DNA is TGTGCCAGCAGTTTACATGGGGGTCCCTATGGCTACACCTTC. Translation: CASSLHGGPYGYTF.

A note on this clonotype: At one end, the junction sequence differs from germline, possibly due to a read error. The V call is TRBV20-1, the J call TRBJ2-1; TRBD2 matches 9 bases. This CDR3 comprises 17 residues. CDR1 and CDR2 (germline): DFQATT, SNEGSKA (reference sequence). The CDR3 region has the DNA TGCTGTGCTAGACAGAGCGGGAGGCCAGTATCCTACAATGAGCAGTTCTTC. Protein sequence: CCARQSGRPVSYNEQFF.

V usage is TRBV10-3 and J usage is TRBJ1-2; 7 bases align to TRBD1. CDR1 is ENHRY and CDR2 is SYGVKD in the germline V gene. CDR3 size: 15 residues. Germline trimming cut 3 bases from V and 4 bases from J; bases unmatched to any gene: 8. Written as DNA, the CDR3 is TGTGCCATCAGTGAACCCGGGACAGCTTTCTATGGCTACACCTTC. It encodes CAISEPGTAFYGYTF.

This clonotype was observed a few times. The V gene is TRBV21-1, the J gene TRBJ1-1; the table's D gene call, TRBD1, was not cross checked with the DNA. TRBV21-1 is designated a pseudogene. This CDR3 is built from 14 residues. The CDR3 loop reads CASSASGTQGEAFF. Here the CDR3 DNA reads TGTGCCAGCAGCGCAAGTGGGACCCAAGGTGAAGCTTTCTTT.

The CDR3 DNA reads TGCGCCAGCAGCTTGGCCCTGACTAGCGGAGAGACCCAGTACTTC. It encodes CASSLALTSGETQYF. The chain employs TRBV5-1 and TRBJ2-5, with 9 bases matching TRBD2. This CDR3 comprises 15 residues. J gave up 4 bases and V 0 bases, and 4 bases lay outside the gene matches. In germline, CDR1 is SGHRS, CDR2 YFSETQ.

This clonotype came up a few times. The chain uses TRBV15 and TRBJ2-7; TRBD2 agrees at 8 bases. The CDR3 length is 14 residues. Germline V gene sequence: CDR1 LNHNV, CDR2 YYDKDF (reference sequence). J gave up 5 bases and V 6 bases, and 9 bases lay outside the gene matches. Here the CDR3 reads CATSGVGGLDEQYF. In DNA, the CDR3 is TGTGCCACCAGTGGAGTAGGGGGACTAGACGAGCAGTACTTC.

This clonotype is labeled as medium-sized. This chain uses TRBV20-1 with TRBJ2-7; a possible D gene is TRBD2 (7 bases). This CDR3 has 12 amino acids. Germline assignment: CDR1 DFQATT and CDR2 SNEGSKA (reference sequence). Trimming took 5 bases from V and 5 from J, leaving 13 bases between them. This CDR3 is CSAQPGGHEQYV. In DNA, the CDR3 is TGCAGTGCTCAACCCGGGGGGCACGAGCAGTACGTC.

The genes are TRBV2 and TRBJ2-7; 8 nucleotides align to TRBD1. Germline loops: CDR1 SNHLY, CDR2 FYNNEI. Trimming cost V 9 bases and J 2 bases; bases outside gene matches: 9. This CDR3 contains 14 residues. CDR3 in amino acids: CASNRDRSTYEQYF. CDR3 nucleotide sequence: TGTGCCAGTAACCGGGACAGGTCCACCTACGAGCAGTACTTC.

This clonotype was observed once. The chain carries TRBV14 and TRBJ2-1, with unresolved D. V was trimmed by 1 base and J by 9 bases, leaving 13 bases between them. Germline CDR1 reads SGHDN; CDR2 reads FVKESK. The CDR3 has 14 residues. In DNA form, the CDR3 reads TGTGCCAGCAGCCAAGGCCCTTCCCGGGTTGAGCAGTTCTTC. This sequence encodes CASSQGPSRVEQFF.

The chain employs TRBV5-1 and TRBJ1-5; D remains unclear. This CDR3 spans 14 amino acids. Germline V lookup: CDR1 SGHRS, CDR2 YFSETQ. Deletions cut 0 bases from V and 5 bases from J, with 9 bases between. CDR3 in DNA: TGCGCCAGCAGCTTGGGGACTGGGGATCAGCCCCAGCATTTT. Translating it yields CASSLGTGDQPQHF.

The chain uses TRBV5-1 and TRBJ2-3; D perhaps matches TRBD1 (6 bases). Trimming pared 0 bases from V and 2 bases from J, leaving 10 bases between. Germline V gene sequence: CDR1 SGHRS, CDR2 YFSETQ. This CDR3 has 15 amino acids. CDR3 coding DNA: TGCGCCAGCAGCTTGGAAGGACAGTACACAGATACGCAGTATTTT. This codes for CASSLEGQYTDTQYF. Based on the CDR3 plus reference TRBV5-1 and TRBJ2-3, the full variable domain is KAGVTQTPRYLIKTRGQQVTLSCSPISGHRSVSWYQQTPGQGLQFLFEYFSETQRNKGNFPGRFSGRQFSNSRSEMNVSTLELGDSALYLCASSLEGQYTDTQYFGPGTRLTVL.

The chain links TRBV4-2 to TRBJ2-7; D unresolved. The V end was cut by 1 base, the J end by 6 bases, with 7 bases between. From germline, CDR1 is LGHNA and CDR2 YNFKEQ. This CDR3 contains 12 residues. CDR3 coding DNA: TGTGCCAGCAGCCAAGTTGTAGGCGAGCAGTACGTC. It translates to CASSQVVGEQYV.

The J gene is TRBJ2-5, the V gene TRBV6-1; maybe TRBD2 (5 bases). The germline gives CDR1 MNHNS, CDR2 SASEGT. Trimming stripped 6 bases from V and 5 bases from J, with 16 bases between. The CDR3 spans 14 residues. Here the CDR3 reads CASSSLLGVETQYF. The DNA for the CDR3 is TGTGCCAGCAGCTCCCTACTCGGGGTCGAGACCCAGTACTTC.

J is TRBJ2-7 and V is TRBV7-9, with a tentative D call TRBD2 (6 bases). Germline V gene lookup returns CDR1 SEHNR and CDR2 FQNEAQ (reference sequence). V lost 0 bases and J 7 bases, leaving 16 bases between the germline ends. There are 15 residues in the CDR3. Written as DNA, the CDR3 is TGTGCCAGCAGCTTAGCACCCTCCGGACGGGGGGAGCAGTACTTC. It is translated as CASSLAPSGRGEQYF.

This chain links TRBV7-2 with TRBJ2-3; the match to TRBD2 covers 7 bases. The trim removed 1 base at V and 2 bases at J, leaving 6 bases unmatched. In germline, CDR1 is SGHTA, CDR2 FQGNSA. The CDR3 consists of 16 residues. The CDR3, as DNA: TGTGCCAGCAGCTTAGTCGGGACTACAACCACAGATACGCAGTATTTT. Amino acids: CASSLVGTTTTDTQYF.

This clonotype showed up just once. The CDR3 reads CSARDPRGSDEQFF. As DNA, the CDR3 is TGCAGTGCTAGAGATCCCCGAGGAAGCGATGAGCAGTTCTTC. The rearrangement links TRBV20-1 to TRBJ2-1; D gene uncertain. The CDR3 is 14 residues long. Per germline, CDR1 DFQATT and CDR2 SNEGSKA (reference sequence). Trimming stripped 0 bases from V and 8 bases from J, with 14 bases between.

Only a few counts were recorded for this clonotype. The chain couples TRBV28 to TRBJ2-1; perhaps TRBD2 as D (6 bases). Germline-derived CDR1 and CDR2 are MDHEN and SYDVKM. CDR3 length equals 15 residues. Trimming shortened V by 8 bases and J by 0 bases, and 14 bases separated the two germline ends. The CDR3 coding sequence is TGTGCCAGCTCGGGGGACCGGAGCTCCTACAATGAGCAGTTCTTC. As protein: CASSGDRSSYNEQFF.

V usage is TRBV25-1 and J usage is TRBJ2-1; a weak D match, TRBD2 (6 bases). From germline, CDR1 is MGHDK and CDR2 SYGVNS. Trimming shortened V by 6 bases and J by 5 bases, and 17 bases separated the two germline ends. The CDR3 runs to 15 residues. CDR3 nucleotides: TGTGCCAGCAGCCCGACTAGTAAACTTGACAATGAGCAGTTCTTC. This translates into CASSPTSKLDNEQFF.

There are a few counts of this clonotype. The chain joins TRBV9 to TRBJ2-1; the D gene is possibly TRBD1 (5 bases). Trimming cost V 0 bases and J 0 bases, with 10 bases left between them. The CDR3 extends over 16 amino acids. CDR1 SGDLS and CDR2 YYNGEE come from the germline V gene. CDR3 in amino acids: CASSVAGRGSYNEQFF. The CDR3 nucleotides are TGTGCCAGCAGCGTAGCCGGTAGGGGCTCCTACAATGAGCAGTTCTTC. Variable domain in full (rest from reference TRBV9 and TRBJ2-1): DSGVTQTPKHLITATGQRVTLRCSPRSGDLSVYWYQQSLDQGLQFLIQYYNGEERAKGNILERFSAQQFPDLHSELNLSSLELGDSALYFCASSVAGRGSYNEQFFGPGTRLTVL.